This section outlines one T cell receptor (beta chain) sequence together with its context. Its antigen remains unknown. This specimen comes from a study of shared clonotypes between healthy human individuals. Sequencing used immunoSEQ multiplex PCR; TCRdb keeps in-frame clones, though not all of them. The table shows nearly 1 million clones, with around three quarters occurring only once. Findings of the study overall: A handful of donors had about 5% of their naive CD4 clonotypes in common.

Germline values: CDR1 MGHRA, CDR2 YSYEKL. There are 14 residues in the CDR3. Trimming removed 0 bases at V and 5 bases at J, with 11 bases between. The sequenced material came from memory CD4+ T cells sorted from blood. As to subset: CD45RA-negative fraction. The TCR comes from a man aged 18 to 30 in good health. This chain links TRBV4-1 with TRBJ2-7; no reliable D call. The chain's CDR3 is CASSQDQLLHEQYF. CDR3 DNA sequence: TGCGCCAGCAGCCAAGATCAGCTCCTCCACGAGCAGTACTTC.